A single sample gave rise to the 7 T cell receptor beta chains below, sequenced in a study of T cells in Graves' hyperthyroidism and ophthalmopathy (dated by TCRdb to between 2018 and 2021). The library was generated by multiplex PCR. Data came from an Illumina HiSeq 2000. The TCR beta CDR3 regions were amplified from the RNA transcripts. The TCR CDR3 was subjected to a first round of RT-PCR using the HTBI primer set and the Qiagen OneStep RT-PCR kit. TCRdb reprocessing: public reads trimmed at Q25 with fastp, clones called with MiXCR, in-frame beta chains kept. Here each entry gathers all rows of one CDR3 protein and keeps the most common genes and DNA. The sample records fewer than 500,000 distinct CDR3 sequences, about 14% of which are singletons. The ten largest account for roughly 13% of the sample. The source material was blood. The receptor source for this set is a man aged 18-30 years with Graves' ophthalmopathy.

This clonotype was seen many times. This sequence joins TRBV9 and TRBJ2-7; 8 bases align to TRBD2. The CDR3 loop spans 15 amino acids. V lost 3 bases and J lost 0; bases outside the gene matches: 5. Germline lookup yields CDR1 SGDLS and CDR2 YYNGEE. The CDR3, as DNA: TGTGCCAGCAGCGCGGCCGGGACTAGCTCCTACGAGCAGTACTTC. This gives the protein CASSAAGTSSYEQYF.

This clonotype was counted at least ten times. This sequence joins TRBV3-1 and TRBJ1-1, with D perhaps matching TRBD1 (5 bases). CDR1 and CDR2 (germline): LGHDT, YNNKEL (reference sequence). The CDR3 runs to 15 residues. V gave up 6 bases and J gave up 2 bases, with 16 bases separating them. DNA for the CDR3: TGTGCCAGCAGACCCAGGGAATCCGGAAACACTGAAGCTTTCTTT. Translating gives CASRPRESGNTEAFF.

The rearrangement joins TRBV10-2 to TRBJ2-5; D could derive from TRBD1 or TRBD2 (5 bases each). The CDR3 loop spans 12 amino acids. V was shortened by 3 bases and J by 10 bases, with 12 bases between the two germline ends. Germline V gene data show CDR1 as WSHSY and CDR2 as SAAADI. CDR3 loop: CASSDGTPGQYF. CDR3 in DNA: TGCGCCAGCAGTGATGGGACCCCGGGCCAGTACTTC.

V usage is TRBV27 and J usage is TRBJ1-2; D not resolved. The CDR3 loop spans 13 amino acids. Between the trimmed V and J ends, which lost 3 bases and 4 bases, there was a span of 9 bases. In germline, CDR1 is MNHEY, CDR2 SMNVEV (reference sequence). CDR3 loop: CASSFRSTYGYTF. In nucleotides, the CDR3 is TGTGCCAGCAGTTTCAGGTCCACCTATGGCTACACCTTC.

The chain links TRBV6-1 to TRBJ2-2; D is ambiguous. Germline V lookup: CDR1 MNHNS, CDR2 SASEGT. The CDR3 runs to 14 residues. Trimming stripped 6 bases from V and 2 bases from J, with 10 bases between. Here the CDR3 reads CASRRAANTGELFF. CDR3 coding DNA: TGTGCCAGCAGAAGGGCGGCCAACACCGGGGAGCTGTTTTTT.

The chain is built from TRBV5-5 and TRBJ2-5, with TRBD2 matching over 7 bases. CDR1 and CDR2 (germline): SGHKS, YYEKEE (reference sequence). V lost 8 bases to trimming and J lost 4 bases; unmatched junction nucleotides: 8. CDR3 length equals 13 residues. The CDR3 coding sequence is TGTGCCAGTAGTCGCCAGCGGGGAGAGACCCAGTACTTC. It specifies CASSRQRGETQYF.

There are many counts of this clonotype. This chain connects TRBV18 to TRBJ2-1; D ambiguous. Trimming stripped 3 bases from V and 8 bases from J, with 14 bases between. Germline assignment: CDR1 KGHSH and CDR2 LQKENI. The CDR3 has 14 amino acids. The CDR3 region has the DNA TGTGCCAGCTCACCTAGGGTGAAAAGGGATGAGCAGTTCTTC. This translates into CASSPRVKRDEQFF.